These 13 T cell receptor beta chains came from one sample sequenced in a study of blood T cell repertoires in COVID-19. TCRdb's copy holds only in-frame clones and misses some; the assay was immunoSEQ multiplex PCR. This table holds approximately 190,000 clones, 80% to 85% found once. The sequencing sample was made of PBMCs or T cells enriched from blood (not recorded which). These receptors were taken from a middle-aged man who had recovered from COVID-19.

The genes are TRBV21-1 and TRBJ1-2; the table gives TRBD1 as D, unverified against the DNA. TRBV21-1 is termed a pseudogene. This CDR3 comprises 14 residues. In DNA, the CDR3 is TGTGCCAGCAGCAAAGTGGAGGGGGCCGGTGGCTACACCTTC. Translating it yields CASSKVEGAGGYTF.

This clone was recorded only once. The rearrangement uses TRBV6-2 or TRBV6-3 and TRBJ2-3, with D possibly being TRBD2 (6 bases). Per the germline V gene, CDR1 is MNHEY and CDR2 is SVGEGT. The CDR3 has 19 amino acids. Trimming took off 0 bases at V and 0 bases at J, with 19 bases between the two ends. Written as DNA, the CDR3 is TGTGCCAGCAGTTACTCACAAGGAGGGTCCTTCACTAGCACAGATACGCAGTATTTT. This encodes CASSYSQGGSFTSTDTQYF.

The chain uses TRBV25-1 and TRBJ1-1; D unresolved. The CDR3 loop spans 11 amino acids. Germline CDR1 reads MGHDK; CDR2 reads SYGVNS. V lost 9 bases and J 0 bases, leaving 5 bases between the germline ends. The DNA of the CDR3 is TGTGCCAGTCAGGTGAACACTGAAGCTTTCTTT. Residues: CASQVNTEAFF.

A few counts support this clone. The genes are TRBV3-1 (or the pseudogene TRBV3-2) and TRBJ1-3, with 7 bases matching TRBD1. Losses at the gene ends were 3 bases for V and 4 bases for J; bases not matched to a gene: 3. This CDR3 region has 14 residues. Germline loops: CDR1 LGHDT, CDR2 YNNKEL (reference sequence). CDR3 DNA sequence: TGTGCCAGCAGCCAGGGACAGATAGGAAACACCATATATTTT. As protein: CASSQGQIGNTIYF.

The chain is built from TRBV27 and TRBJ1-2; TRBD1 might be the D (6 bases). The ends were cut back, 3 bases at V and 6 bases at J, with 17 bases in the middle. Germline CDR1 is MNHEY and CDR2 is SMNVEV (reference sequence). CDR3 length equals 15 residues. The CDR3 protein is CASSFLFRGGDGYTF. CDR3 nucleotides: TGTGCCAGCAGTTTCCTTTTCAGGGGTGGGGATGGCTACACCTTC.

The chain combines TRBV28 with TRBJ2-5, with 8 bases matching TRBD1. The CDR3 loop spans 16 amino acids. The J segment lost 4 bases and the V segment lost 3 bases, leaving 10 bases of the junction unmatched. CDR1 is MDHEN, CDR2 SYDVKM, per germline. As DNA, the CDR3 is TGTGCCAGCAGTTTCCTCCGACAGGGGTCGGCAGAGACCCAGTACTTC. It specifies CASSFLRQGSAETQYF.

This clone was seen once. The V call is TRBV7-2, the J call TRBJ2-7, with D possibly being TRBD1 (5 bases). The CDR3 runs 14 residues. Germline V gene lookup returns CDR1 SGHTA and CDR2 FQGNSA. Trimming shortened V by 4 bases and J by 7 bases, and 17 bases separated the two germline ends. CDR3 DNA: TGTGCCAGCAGCTCCGGACACCAGTCGTTGGAGCAGTACTTC. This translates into CASSSGHQSLEQYF.

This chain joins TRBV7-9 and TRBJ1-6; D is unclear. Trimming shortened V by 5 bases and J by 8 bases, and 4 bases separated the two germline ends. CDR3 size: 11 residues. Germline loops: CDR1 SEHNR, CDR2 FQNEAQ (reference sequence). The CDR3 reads CASSRDSPLHF. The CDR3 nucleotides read TGTGCCAGCAGCCGGGATTCACCCCTCCACTTT.

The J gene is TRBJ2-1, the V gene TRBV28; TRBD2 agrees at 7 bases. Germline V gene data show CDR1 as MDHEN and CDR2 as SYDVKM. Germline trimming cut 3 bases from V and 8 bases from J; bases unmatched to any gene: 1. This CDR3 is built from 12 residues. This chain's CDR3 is CASSFAGDEQFF. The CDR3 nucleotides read TGTGCCAGCAGTTTCGCGGGGGATGAGCAGTTCTTC.

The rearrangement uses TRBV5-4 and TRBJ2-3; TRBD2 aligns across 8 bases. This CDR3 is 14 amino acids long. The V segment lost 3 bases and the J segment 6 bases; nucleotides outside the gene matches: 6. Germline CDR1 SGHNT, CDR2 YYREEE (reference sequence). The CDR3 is CASSSSGGADTQYF. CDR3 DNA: TGTGCCAGCAGCTCCTCGGGGGGGGCCGATACGCAGTATTTT.

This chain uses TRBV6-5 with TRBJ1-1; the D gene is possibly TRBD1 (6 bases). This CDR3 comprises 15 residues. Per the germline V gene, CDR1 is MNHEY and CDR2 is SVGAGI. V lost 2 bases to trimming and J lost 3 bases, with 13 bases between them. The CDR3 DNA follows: TGTGCCAGCAGTTACAGGGGGTTTATGGACACTGAAGCTTTCTTT. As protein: CASSYRGFMDTEAFF.

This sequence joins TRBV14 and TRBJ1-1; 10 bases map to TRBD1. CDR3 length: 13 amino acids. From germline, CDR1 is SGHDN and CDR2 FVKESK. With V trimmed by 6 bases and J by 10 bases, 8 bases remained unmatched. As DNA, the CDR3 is TGTGCCAGCAGTCAATCCAGGACAGGGGGAGCTTTCTTT. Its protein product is CASSQSRTGGAFF. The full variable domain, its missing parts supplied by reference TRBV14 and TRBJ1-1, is EAGVTQFPSHSVIEKGQTVTLRCDPISGHDNLYWYRRVMGKEIKFLLHFVKESKQDESGMPNNRFLAERTGGTYSTLKVQPAELEDSGVYFCASSQSRTGGAFFGQGTRLTVV.

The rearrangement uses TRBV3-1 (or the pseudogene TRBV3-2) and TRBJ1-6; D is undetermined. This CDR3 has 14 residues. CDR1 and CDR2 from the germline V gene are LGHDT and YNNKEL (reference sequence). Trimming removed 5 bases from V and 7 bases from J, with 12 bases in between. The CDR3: CASSTRLENSPLHF. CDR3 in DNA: TGTGCCAGCAGCACACGACTGGAAAATTCACCCCTCCACTTT.